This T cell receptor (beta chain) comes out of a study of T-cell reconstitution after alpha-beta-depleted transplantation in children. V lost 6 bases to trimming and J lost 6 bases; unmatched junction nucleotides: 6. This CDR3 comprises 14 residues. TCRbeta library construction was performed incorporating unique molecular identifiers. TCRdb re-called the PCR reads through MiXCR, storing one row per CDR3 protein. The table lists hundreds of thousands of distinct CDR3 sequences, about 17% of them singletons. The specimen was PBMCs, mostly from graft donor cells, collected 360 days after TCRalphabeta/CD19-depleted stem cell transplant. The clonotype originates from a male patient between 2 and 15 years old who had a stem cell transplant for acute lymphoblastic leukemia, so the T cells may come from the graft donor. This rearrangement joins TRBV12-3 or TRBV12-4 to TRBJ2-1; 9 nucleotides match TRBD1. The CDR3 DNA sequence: TGTGCCAGCAGCCGCGGGACAGGGTCCAATGAGCAGTTCTTC. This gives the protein CASSRGTGSNEQFF.